Listed below are T cell receptor beta chains from one sample, sequenced in a study of cytomegalovirus exposure and HLA in healthy donors. Here immunoSEQ multiplex PCR was the method, and the copy in TCRdb shows in-frame clones only, minus some. The profile covers about 140,000 clones, with about 86% appearing a single time and less than 3.5% taken by the ten largest. The specimen was PBMCs. The receptor source for this set is a man aged 18-30 years in good health and CMV-seronegative. Each CDR3 is given with its conserved first and last residue. Each record gives: J gene, D gene, V gene, clone size, CDR3 protein, CDR3 DNA. D genes are given only for firm matches. A clone size is listed for some rows: how often the clone was seen (once, few, many), or a class if it is expanded.

>TRBJ2-1|TRBD2|TRBV9|.
CASTNGLAGYNEQFF
TGTGCCAGCACCAACGGACTAGCGGGCTACAATGAGCAGTTCTTC
>TRBJ2-7|TRBD1|TRBV15|.
CATSSSGQGPTYEQYF
TGTGCCACCAGCAGTTCCGGACAGGGCCCTACCTACGAGCAGTACTTC
>TRBJ2-3|.|TRBV25-1|.
CASRGWILDTQYF
TGTGCCAGCAGGGGCTGGATTCTGGATACGCAGTATTTT
>TRBJ2-7|.|TRBV18|.
CASSPPRRAKFDEQYF
TGTGCCAGCTCACCACCGAGAAGAGCGAAGTTTGACGAGCAGTACTTC
>TRBJ1-1|.|TRBV25-1|.
CASSLAGTEAFF
TGTGCCAGCAGTCTTGCAGGGACTGAAGCTTTCTTT
>TRBJ2-7|.|TRBV6-5|.
CASSYSETGSYEQYF
TGTGCCAGCAGTTACTCGGAGACAGGTTCCTACGAGCAGTACTTC
>TRBJ2-7|.|TRBV2|.
CASSFYLRDEQYF
TGTGCCAGCAGCTTTTACTTGCGGGACGAGCAGTACTTC
>TRBJ2-7|.|TRBV5-1|.
CASSSSSYEQYF
TGCGCCAGCAGCTCCTCCTCCTACGAGCAGTACTTC
>TRBJ1-2|TRBD1|TRBV27|.
CASSSRGPDSGYTF
TGTGCCAGCAGTTCAAGGGGGCCCGATTCCGGCTACACCTTC
>TRBJ2-1|TRBD2|TRBV5-6|.
CASSPASGGLGEQFF
TGTGCCAGCAGCCCAGCTAGCGGGGGGTTGGGTGAGCAGTTCTTC
>TRBJ2-1|TRBD1|TRBV7-9|.
CASSFSGGDEQFF
TGTGCCAGCAGCTTTTCAGGGGGAGATGAGCAGTTCTTC
>TRBJ2-1|TRBD2|TRBV6-5|.
CASSRGLAAGNEQFF
TGTGCCAGCAGTAGGGGACTAGCGGCAGGCAATGAGCAGTTCTTC
>TRBJ2-3|TRBD1|TRBV18|once
CASSPQGVVGTDTQYF
TGTGCCAGCTCACCCCAGGGGGTGGTCGGCACAGATACGCAGTATTTT
>TRBJ1-2|.|TRBV15|.
CATSRDLAVFYGYTF
TGTGCCACCAGCAGAGATCTAGCGGTGTTCTATGGCTACACCTTC
>TRBJ1-3|.|TRBV4-1|.
CASSLEGRVGWNRLYF
TGCGCCAGCAGCCTAGAAGGGCGGGTCGGGTGGAACCGACTATATTTT
>TRBJ2-2|TRBD1|TRBV11-2|.
CASRPVRGQRGTGELFF
TGTGCCAGCAGACCCGTGAGGGGGCAGCGTGGCACCGGGGAGCTGTTTTTT
>TRBJ2-5|.|TRBV7-7|.
CASSFSGQETQYF
TGTGCCAGCAGCTTCTCGGGCCAAGAGACCCAGTACTTC
>TRBJ2-3|.|TRBV7-9|.
CASSLASSQYF
TGTGCCAGCAGCTTAGCTAGCTCGCAGTATTTT
>TRBJ1-1|.|TRBV10-3|.
CAISEGGFGTEAFF
TGTGCCATCAGTGAGGGGGGCTTCGGCACTGAAGCTTTCTTT
>TRBJ2-2|.|TRBV5-4|.
CASSLPLKGVAGELFF
TGTGCCAGCAGCTTGCCCCTGAAAGGGGTCGCCGGGGAGCTGTTTTTT
>TRBJ1-1|TRBD1|TRBV7-2|.
CASNPGTGGSRAFF
TGTGCCAGCAACCCCGGGACAGGGGGCTCTCGGGCTTTCTTT
>TRBJ1-6|TRBD1|TRBV7-2|few
CASSLPFGQGNSPLHF
TGTGCCAGCAGCTTACCCTTCGGACAGGGGAATTCACCCCTCCACTTT
>TRBJ1-2|.|TRBV6-1|.
CASSGREVYGYTF
TGTGCCAGCAGTGGCAGGGAGGTTTATGGCTACACCTTC
>TRBJ1-4|.|TRBV4-1|.
CASSQGQGITNEKLFF
TGCGCCAGCAGCCAAGGTCAGGGGATCACTAATGAAAAACTGTTTTTT
>TRBJ2-3|TRBD2|TRBV11-1|many
CASSFPGLATDTQYF
TGTGCCAGCAGCTTCCCGGGACTAGCAACGGATACGCAGTATTTT
>TRBJ2-5|TRBD1|TRBV7-8|.
CASSLTRTGALTQYF
TGTGCCAGCAGCTTAACCCGGACAGGTGCTTTGACCCAGTACTTC
>TRBJ2-3|TRBD1|TRBV5-1|.
CASSEDRGFYTQYF
TGCGCCAGCAGCGAGGACAGGGGGTTCTATACGCAGTATTTT
>TRBJ2-3|TRBD2|TRBV18|.
CASSTRLARRMDTQYF
TGTGCCAGCTCAACCCGACTAGCGCGGAGAATGGATACGCAGTATTTT
>TRBJ2-7|TRBD2|TRBV4-3|.
CASSQDVGGSPYEQYF
TGCGCCAGCAGCCAAGACGTCGGCGGGAGCCCCTACGAGCAGTACTTC
>TRBJ2-1|.|TRBV10-3|.
CAISEPLETYNEQFF
TGTGCCATCAGTGAGCCACTAGAGACCTACAATGAGCAGTTCTTC
>TRBJ1-2|.|TRBV21-1|few
CASSKVTADYGYTF
TGTGCCAGCAGCAAAGTTACAGCGGATTATGGCTACACCTTC
>TRBJ2-5|TRBD2|TRBV10-3|.
CATGTSGVQETQYF
TGTGCCACAGGGACTAGCGGGGTACAAGAGACCCAGTACTTC
>TRBJ2-5|.|TRBV1|.
CTSRTGEETQYF
TGCACCAGCAGGACAGGGGAAGAGACCCAGTACTTC
>TRBJ2-1|.|TRBV11-1|.
CASAEVGGVAKNEQFF
TGTGCCAGCGCCGAGGTTGGCGGGGTGGCTAAAAATGAGCAGTTCTTC
>TRBJ2-4|.|TRBV2|.
CASMRDTAKNIQYF
TGTGCCAGCATGAGAGACACGGCCAAAAACATTCAGTACTTC
>TRBJ1-5|.|TRBV21-1|.
CASSLRGGDQPQHF
TGTGCCAGCAGCCTCCGAGGGGGAGATCAGCCCCAGCATTTT
>TRBJ1-2|TRBD1|TRBV27|.
CASSLLQGAEYGYTF
TGTGCCAGCAGTTTATTGCAGGGGGCTGAATATGGCTACACCTTC
>TRBJ1-4|.|TRBV5-1|.
CASSQGNEKLFF
TGCGCCAGCAGCCAGGGGAACGAAAAACTGTTTTTT
>TRBJ1-2|.|TRBV6-5|.
CASSLGAGAYYGYTF
TGTGCCAGCAGTCTCGGGGCAGGGGCTTACTATGGCTACACCTTC
>TRBJ1-1|.|TRBV10-3|.
CAISESRTARYTMNTEAFF
TGTGCCATCAGTGAGTCCAGGACAGCACGCTATACTATGAACACTGAAGCTTTCTTT
>TRBJ2-3|TRBD2|TRBV6-6|.
CASSYKSGGGGDTQYF
TGTGCCAGCAGTTACAAGAGCGGGGGGGGCGGAGATACGCAGTATTTT
>TRBJ2-2|TRBD2|TRBV7-8|.
CASRPLGLAGVGELFF
TGTGCCAGCAGGCCCCTGGGCCTAGCGGGAGTCGGGGAGCTGTTTTTT
>TRBJ2-7|TRBD2|TRBV6-5|few
CASSDWTSGHPEQYF
TGTGCCAGCAGTGACTGGACTAGCGGACACCCCGAGCAGTACTTC
>TRBJ2-5|.|TRBV27|.
CASSLGRQQETQYF
TGTGCCAGCAGTTTAGGGCGACAGCAAGAGACCCAGTACTTC
>TRBJ2-4|.|TRBV19|.
CASSPEVVSKNIQYF
TGTGCCAGTAGCCCCGAAGTAGTGTCCAAAAACATTCAGTACTTC
>TRBJ1-2|.|TRBV11-1|.
CASSHGTSFNYGYTF
TGTGCCAGCAGCCATGGGACATCTTTTAACTATGGCTACACCTTC
>TRBJ1-5|TRBD1|TRBV30|.
CAWSGRAGGNQPQHF
TGTGCCTGGAGTGGTCGGGCAGGGGGTAATCAGCCCCAGCATTTT
>TRBJ2-2|TRBD2|TRBV27|.
CASSAGLAFTGELFF
TGTGCCAGCAGTGCGGGACTAGCGTTCACCGGGGAGCTGTTTTTT
>TRBJ2-7|TRBD2|TRBV15|.
CATKEAAGDIYEQYF
TGTGCCACCAAGGAGGCAGCGGGAGATATCTACGAGCAGTACTTC
>TRBJ2-7|TRBD1|TRBV6-1|few
CASSDGTGYLEQYF
TGTGCCAGCAGCGACGGGACAGGGTACCTCGAGCAGTACTTC
>TRBJ1-1|.|TRBV7-9|.
CASSPVTHPATTEAFF
TGTGCCAGCAGCCCCGTGACCCATCCAGCGACCACTGAAGCTTTCTTT
>TRBJ2-5|.|TRBV30|.
CAWRRETQYF
TGTGCCTGGAGGCGGGAGACCCAGTACTTC
>TRBJ2-3|TRBD1|TRBV5-4|.
CASSQGQGPDTQYF
TGTGCCAGCAGCCAGGGACAGGGACCAGATACGCAGTATTTT
>TRBJ1-2|.|TRBV7-6|.
CASSLVPQGLGHGYTF
TGTGCCAGCAGCTTAGTCCCGCAGGGTCTGGGTCATGGCTACACCTTC
>TRBJ1-2|.|TRBV13|.
CASSLGEAPGYGYTF
TGTGCCAGCAGCTTAGGTGAGGCCCCGGGTTATGGCTACACCTTC